One and the same sample provided the 25 T cell receptor beta chains below, sequenced in a study of OX40 agonist ivuxolimab in advanced cancers. The data were produced by immunoSEQ multiplex PCR, yet TCRdb's version contains in-frame clones alone and is incomplete. The table lists roughly 92,000 clones, about 84% of them singletons. This sample comprised CD4+ or CD8+ T cells sorted from blood, obtained in a trial of the OX40 agonist ivuxolimab. The receptors here all came from an adult with an advanced solid tumor such as melanoma, head and neck, liver or kidney cancer.

This clone was seen just once. This chain joins TRBV21-1 and TRBJ2-1; the table assigns TRBD1, which was not confirmed against the DNA. TRBV21-1 is a pseudogene. The CDR3 length is 14 residues. CDR3 coding DNA: TGTGCCAGCACCACAACACAACGCTACAATGAGCAGTTCTTC. Translating gives CASTTTQRYNEQFF.

The gene calls are TRBV19 and TRBJ1-1, with D tentatively TRBD1 (5 bases). Trimming removed 1 base at V and 3 bases at J, with 15 bases between. The CDR3 consists of 16 residues. The germline V gene has CDR1 LNHDA and CDR2 SQIVND (reference sequence). The CDR3 DNA is TGTGCCAGTAGTATAGGACCCGGGGCTTGGTACACTGAAGCTTTCTTT. It encodes CASSIGPGAWYTEAFF.

This clone occurred a few times. The CDR3 reads CSVAGTSNNEQFF. The CDR3 DNA is TGCAGCGTTGCCGGGACAAGTAACAATGAGCAGTTCTTC. The chain is built from TRBV29-1 and TRBJ2-1, with a possible D match to TRBD1 (6 bases). The V gene lost 4 bases and the J gene lost 5 bases, with 12 bases spanning the gap. Germline V gene data show CDR1 as SQVTM and CDR2 as ANQGSEA. There are 13 residues in the CDR3.

This sequence joins TRBV6-5 and TRBJ2-7; D not certain. The CDR3 covers 15 residues. Germline CDR1 reads MNHEY; CDR2 reads SVGAGI. V shed 1 base and J shed 4 bases, with 14 bases lying between them. In nucleotides, the CDR3 is TGTGCCAGCAGTTACTACGTCGGCAATGAGTACGAGCAGTACTTC. This codes for CASSYYVGNEYEQYF.

This clone has just one count. V usage is TRBV7-9 and J usage is TRBJ2-1; TRBD1 matches 8 bases. The germline gives CDR1 SEHNR, CDR2 FQNEAQ (reference sequence). The length of the CDR3 is 15 residues. The V gene end was trimmed by 2 bases and the J gene end by 4 bases; junction bases not matched to a gene: 4. The CDR3 loop reads CASSLTGTGYNEQFF. CDR3 sequence (DNA): TGTGCCAGCAGCTTAACCGGGACAGGATACAATGAGCAGTTCTTC.

The chain links TRBV10-3 to TRBJ1-1; possible D gene TRBD1, 5 bases. Germline-derived CDR1 and CDR2 are ENHRY and SYGVKD. V lost 5 bases and J 4 bases, leaving 11 bases between the germline ends. CDR3 length: 13 amino acids. The CDR3 DNA reads TGTGCCATCAGTCCCTCTGGGGGCACTGAAGCTTTCTTT. Amino acids: CAISPSGGTEAFF.

This clone was observed a few times. This chain connects TRBV6-1 to TRBJ1-5, with 7 bases matching TRBD1. The CDR3 extends over 15 amino acids. Germline CDR1 MNHNS, CDR2 SASEGT. Unmatched junction bases numbered 6, after V lost 7 bases and J lost 0 bases. CDR3 sequence reads: CASTFQGGSNQPQHF. The CDR3 DNA reads TGTGCCAGCACGTTCCAGGGGGGTAGCAATCAGCCCCAGCATTTT.

The chain recombines TRBV7-2 with TRBJ2-3; D gene unclear. V dropped 1 base and J dropped 0 bases, with 8 bases sitting between them. The germline V gene has CDR1 SGHTA and CDR2 FQGNSA. There are 15 residues in the CDR3. CDR3 amino acids: CASSLVSTSTDTQYF. CDR3 sequence (DNA): TGTGCCAGCAGCTTAGTTTCAACTAGCACAGATACGCAGTATTTT.

The CDR3 loop is CASSYGADVYGYTF. The CDR3 DNA reads as TGTGCCAGCAGTTACGGGGCAGACGTCTATGGCTACACCTTC. This chain joins TRBV6-5 and TRBJ1-2, with a tentative D call TRBD1 (5 bases). V was shortened by 2 bases and J by 4 bases, with 11 bases between the two germline ends. The CDR3 is 14 amino acids. Germline V gene sequence: CDR1 MNHEY, CDR2 SVGAGI.

The rearrangement links TRBV15 to TRBJ2-1, with D perhaps TRBD2 (5 bases). The CDR3 spans 16 residues. Germline V gene sequence: CDR1 LNHNV, CDR2 YYDKDF (reference sequence). The ends were cut back, 0 bases at V and 6 bases at J, with 15 bases in the middle. This chain's CDR3 is CATSREARGDGNEQFF. The CDR3 DNA is TGTGCCACCAGCAGAGAGGCCCGGGGAGACGGCAATGAGCAGTTCTTC.

This CDR3 is CASRASRGAMNTEAFF. DNA for the CDR3: TGTGCCAGCAGGGCCTCTCGAGGAGCGATGAACACTGAAGCTTTCTTT. The chain has TRBV2 and TRBJ1-1; D ambiguous. CDR1 and CDR2 from the germline V gene are SNHLY and FYNNEI. V gave up 6 bases and J gave up 0 bases, with 17 bases separating them. This CDR3 is 16 amino acids long.

The V gene is TRBV5-1, the J gene TRBJ1-5; TRBD1 might be the D (5 bases). Germline assignment: CDR1 SGHRS and CDR2 YFSETQ. CDR3 size: 15 residues. V lost 4 bases, J lost 5 bases, and 16 bases lay in between. This CDR3 reads CASSQGGAGHQPQHF. The CDR3 bases are TGCGCCAGCAGCCAGGGAGGGGCTGGTCATCAGCCCCAGCATTTT.

Details on this clone: Lacking the conserved final phenylalanine or tryptophan, this CDR3 likely reflects a read error. No DNA is shown, since the ends of the CDR3 on it are uncertain; the CDR3 is the one TCRdb lists. This CDR3 reads CASSPSGTGGGLVV. The chain recombines TRBV13 with TRBJ1-1; TRBD1 is the table's D call, not checked against the DNA. The CDR3 adds up to 14 amino acids, both ends counted. Germline V CDR1 and CDR2: PRHDT, FYEKMQ (reference sequence).

The chain couples TRBV9 to TRBJ1-2, with D tentatively TRBD1 (6 bases). Trimming removed 3 bases at V and 4 bases at J, with 16 bases between. The CDR3 is 15 amino acids. Germline V gene data show CDR1 as SGDLS and CDR2 as YYNGEE. The CDR3 here is CASSEAGGSGYGYTF. CDR3 nucleotide sequence: TGTGCCAGCAGCGAAGCGGGGGGCAGTGGCTATGGCTACACCTTC.

The rearrangement joins TRBV6-1 to TRBJ1-1; no definite D call. The germline CDR1 and CDR2 sequences are MNHNS and SASEGT. This CDR3 is built from 14 residues. Trimming shortened V by 1 base and J by 2 bases, and 8 bases separated the two germline ends. CDR3 sequence reads: CASSEGLLNTEAFF. The DNA of the CDR3 is TGTGCCAGCAGTGAAGGACTGCTTAACACTGAAGCTTTCTTT.

The V call is TRBV5-1, the J call TRBJ1-3; 7 bases map to TRBD1. CDR1 is SGHRS, CDR2 YFSETQ, per germline. The CDR3 runs to 15 residues. Trimming cost V 3 bases and J 0 bases; bases outside gene matches: 3. Here the CDR3 DNA reads TGCGCCAGCAGCTCGGGACAGTCCTCTGGAAACACCATATATTTT. It specifies CASSSGQSSGNTIYF.

The V call is TRBV7-9, the J call TRBJ2-2; the D gene is possibly TRBD2 (7 bases). V was clipped by 1 base and J by 5 bases, with 11 bases between them. CDR3 length equals 15 residues. Germline assignment: CDR1 SEHNR and CDR2 FQNEAQ (reference sequence). CDR3 protein: CASSLVGGRTGELFF. The CDR3 DNA reads as TGTGCCAGCAGCTTAGTCGGGGGGCGGACCGGGGAGCTGTTTTTT.

This sequence joins TRBV6-5 and TRBJ1-2, with 9 bases lining up with TRBD1. The CDR3 is made up of 15 amino acids. With V trimmed by 7 bases and J by 3 bases, 9 bases remained unmatched. The V gene's germline CDR1 is MNHEY and CDR2 SVGAGI. CDR3 region: CASTRTGQGHYGYTF. CDR3 DNA sequence: TGTGCCAGCACCCGAACGGGACAGGGACACTATGGCTACACCTTC.

This chain links TRBV5-1 with TRBJ2-7, with a possible D match to TRBD2 (5 bases). The V gene's germline CDR1 is SGHRS and CDR2 YFSETQ. This CDR3 spans 14 amino acids. Trimming took 4 bases from V and 5 from J, leaving 16 bases between them. The DNA for the CDR3 is TGCGCCAGCAGCCTGGATGGGAGACTCGACGAGCAGTACTTC. Its protein is CASSLDGRLDEQYF.

The chain has TRBV2 and TRBJ1-5, with D possibly matching TRBD1 (6 bases). V was cut by 1 base and J by 2 bases, with 9 bases left in between. Germline V CDR1 and CDR2: SNHLY, FYNNEI. The CDR3 has 15 residues. Written as DNA, the CDR3 is TGTGCCAGCAGTGAAGGGGGGGCACGCAATCAGCCCCAGCATTTT. Its translation is CASSEGGARNQPQHF.

The chain carries TRBV7-9 and TRBJ2-1, with TRBD2 matching 14 bases. From germline, CDR1 is SEHNR and CDR2 FQNEAQ (reference sequence). V lost 6 bases, J lost 6 bases, and 10 bases stayed unmatched. The CDR3 extends over 17 amino acids. The CDR3, as DNA: TGTGCCAGCAGGAACCTAGCGACTAGCGGGAGGGGCAATGAGCAGTTCTTC. It codes for CASRNLATSGRGNEQFF. The whole variable domain, filled in from reference TRBV7-9 and TRBJ2-1, reads DTGVSQNPRHKITKRGQNVTFRCDPISEHNRLYWYRQTLGQGPEFLTYFQNEAQLEKSRLLSDRFSAERPKGSFSTLEIQRTEQGDSAMYLCASRNLATSGRGNEQFFGPGTRLTVL.

J is TRBJ1-6 and V is TRBV5-4, with 8 nucleotides matching TRBD1. Germline assignment: CDR1 SGHNT and CDR2 YYREEE (reference sequence). The CDR3 contains 16 residues. The J segment lost 6 bases and the V segment lost 4 bases, leaving 9 bases of the junction unmatched. CDR3 DNA sequence: TGTGCCAGCAGCCTATACAGGGGGGAAGTTAATTCACCCCTCCACTTT. As protein: CASSLYRGEVNSPLHF.

The chain joins TRBV11-2 to TRBJ2-7; TRBD2 matches at 11 bases. CDR1 SGHAT and CDR2 FQNNGV come from the germline V gene. This CDR3 comprises 16 residues. V dropped 5 bases and J dropped 3; count of bases not matched to a gene: 9. CDR3 amino acids: CASSALLAGGFYEQYF. CDR3 in DNA: TGTGCCAGCAGCGCCCTCCTAGCGGGAGGATTCTACGAGCAGTACTTC. The complete variable domain, with remaining parts taken from reference TRBV11-2 and TRBJ2-7, reads EAGVAQSPRYKIIEKRQSVAFWCNPISGHATLYWYQQILGQGPKLLIQFQNNGVVDDSQLPKDRFSAERLKGVDSTLKIQPAKLEDSAVYLCASSALLAGGFYEQYFGPGTRLTVT.

This chain connects TRBV9 to TRBJ2-3; unclear D gene. The germline CDR1 and CDR2 sequences are SGDLS and YYNGEE. The CDR3 extends over 13 amino acids. V lost 2 bases and J lost 0, with 4 bases in between. As DNA, the CDR3 is TGTGCCAGCAGCGTCCTAAGCACAGATACGCAGTATTTT. This sequence encodes CASSVLSTDTQYF. Drawing the rest from reference TRBV9 and TRBJ2-3, the complete variable domain is DSGVTQTPKHLITATGQRVTLRCSPRSGDLSVYWYQQSLDQGLQFLIQYYNGEERAKGNILERFSAQQFPDLHSELNLSSLELGDSALYFCASSVLSTDTQYFGPGTRLTVL.

V usage is TRBV5-1 and J usage is TRBJ1-1, with D unresolved. The V end lost 1 base, the J end lost 1 base, and 11 bases lay between the germline ends. Looked up from germline, CDR1 is SGHRS and CDR2 is YFSETQ. The CDR3 contains 15 residues. CDR3 nucleotide sequence: TGCGCCAGCAGCTTGACCTCGAAGGCGAACACTGAAGCTTTCTTT. Protein product: CASSLTSKANTEAFF.